These 26 T cell receptor beta chains came from one sample sequenced in a study of blood T cell repertoires in COVID-19. Sequencing was performed with immunoSEQ multiplex PCR; in TCRdb, only in-frame clones are kept and a portion is missing. The sample lists fewer than 350,000 clones, 85% to 90% seen once, with approximately 12% in the top ten. The sequenced sample consisted of peripheral blood. These receptors were obtained from a woman aged 25 to 45 with COVID-19, enrolled during active disease.

This chain links TRBV11-2 with TRBJ2-2; 7 nucleotides match TRBD2. Per the germline V gene, CDR1 is SGHAT and CDR2 is FQNNGV. The CDR3 covers 14 residues. V shed 4 bases, J shed 5 bases, and the junction held 4 bases outside the gene matches. CDR3 nucleotides: TGTGCCAGCAGCTCAATGGGGGGGACCGGGGAGCTGTTTTTT. Its translation: CASSSMGGTGELFF.

The rearrangement links TRBV5-4 to TRBJ2-4; a weak D match, TRBD1 (5 bases). Trimming cost V 7 bases and J 2 bases, with 13 bases left between them. This CDR3 region has 14 residues. In germline, CDR1 is SGHNT, CDR2 YYREEE (reference sequence). CDR3 amino acids: CASSSMGPKNIQYF. As DNA, the CDR3 is TGTGCCAGCTCGAGTATGGGGCCCAAAAACATTCAGTACTTC. The full variable domain, with the rest looked up from reference TRBV5-4 and TRBJ2-4, is ETGVTQSPTHLIKTRGQQVTLRCSSQSGHNTVSWYQQALGQGPQFIFQYYREEENGRGNFPPRFSGLQFPNYSSELNVNALELDDSALYLCASSSMGPKNIQYFGAGTRLSVL.

The chain employs TRBV28 and TRBJ2-5; 7 nucleotides match TRBD2. With 5 bases clipped from V and 3 bases from J, the junction kept 9 bases outside the gene matches. Germline lookup yields CDR1 MDHEN and CDR2 SYDVKM. The CDR3 spans 15 residues. The CDR3 sequence is CASSRISGFEETQYF. The CDR3 region has the DNA TGTGCCAGCAGTCGAATTAGCGGGTTCGAAGAGACCCAGTACTTC.

The rearrangement links TRBV7-9 to TRBJ2-3; TRBD2 matches 9 bases. The germline V gene has CDR1 SEHNR and CDR2 FQNEAQ (reference sequence). V dropped 0 bases and J dropped 1; count of bases not matched to a gene: 8. There are 18 residues in the CDR3. CDR3 DNA sequence: TGTGCCAGCAGCTTAGCAGCCGTTAGCGGGGGCCGCACAGATACGCAGTATTTT. This sequence encodes CASSLAAVSGGRTDTQYF.

This chain connects TRBV9 to TRBJ2-7, with a weak D call TRBD1 (6 bases). V lost 0 bases to trimming and J lost 7 bases, with 14 bases between them. Germline CDR1 is SGDLS and CDR2 is YYNGEE. The length of the CDR3 is 14 residues. CDR3 coding DNA: TGTGCCAGCAGCGTAGGGGTGGGGGCAGGGGAGCAGTACTTC. Protein sequence: CASSVGVGAGEQYF.

This clone has more than one count but fewer than ten. The chain employs TRBV11-3 and TRBJ2-1, with a possible D match to TRBD1 (8 bases). Germline CDR1 is SGHNT and CDR2 is YENEEA. The CDR3 extends over 16 amino acids. The germline V and J ends were trimmed by 5 bases and 2 bases, with 16 bases remaining between them. Here the CDR3 reads CASSSNRGGTYNEQFF. The CDR3 DNA is TGTGCCAGCAGCAGCAACAGGGGGGGGACCTACAATGAGCAGTTCTTC.

This chain connects TRBV6-5 to TRBJ2-2, with a tentative D call TRBD2 (5 bases). The CDR3 has 15 residues. The germline V and J ends were trimmed by 1 base and 5 bases, with 11 bases remaining between them. Per germline, CDR1 MNHEY and CDR2 SVGAGI. The CDR3: CASSYLRANTGELFF. CDR3 in DNA: TGTGCCAGCAGTTACTTGCGGGCTAATACCGGGGAGCTGTTTTTT.

This chain joins TRBV27 and TRBJ2-2; D is perhaps TRBD1 (6 bases). The CDR3 spans 13 residues. V dropped 8 bases and J dropped 3 bases, with 10 bases sitting between them. Germline lookup yields CDR1 MNHEY and CDR2 SMNVEV (reference sequence). The CDR3 coding sequence is TGTGCCAGCGGGCAGGGGTACACCGGGGAGCTGTTTTTT. Amino acid sequence: CASGQGYTGELFF.

This clone was seen just once. The CDR3 DNA is TGTGCCAGCAGTGCGTACGGTCGCACAGATACGCAGTATTTT. Translation: CASSAYGRTDTQYF. The chain links TRBV5-4 to TRBJ2-3, with no clear D. V was pared by 5 bases and J by 1 base, with 11 bases between. The CDR3 loop spans 14 amino acids. Germline lookup yields CDR1 SGHNT and CDR2 YYREEE (reference sequence).

In its sample, this clone was seen once. The chain uses TRBV6-1 and TRBJ1-2, with D possibly TRBD1 on 5 matching bases. The length of the CDR3 is 13 residues. Trimming took off 2 bases at V and 8 bases at J, with 12 bases between the two ends. Looked up from germline, CDR1 is MNHNS and CDR2 is SASEGT. The CDR3 spells CASSELGQGGYTF. CDR3 DNA sequence: TGTGCCAGCAGTGAATTGGGGCAGGGCGGCTACACCTTC.

The J gene is TRBJ2-1, the V gene TRBV5-1, with 10 nucleotides matching TRBD1. CDR3 length: 14 amino acids. CDR1 SGHRS and CDR2 YFSETQ come from the germline V gene. After removal of 5 bases from V and 6 bases from J, the junction contained 5 bases not matched to a gene. The CDR3 nucleotides read TGCGCCAGCAGTTCCCGGGACAGGGGCAATGAGCAGTTCTTC. This gives the protein CASSSRDRGNEQFF.

This rearrangement joins TRBV15 to TRBJ2-6, with 11 bases aligning to TRBD1. CDR3 length equals 20 residues. After removal of 0 bases from V and 1 base from J, the junction contained 8 bases not matched to a gene. Looked up from germline, CDR1 is LNHNV and CDR2 is YYDKDF (reference sequence). The CDR3 protein is CATSRDNSGTGGSGANVLTF. Here the CDR3 DNA reads TGTGCCACCAGCAGAGATAATAGTGGGACAGGGGGGTCTGGGGCCAACGTCCTGACTTTC. The full variable domain, in which reference TRBV15 and TRBJ2-6 provide the parts outside the CDR3, is DAMVIQNPRYQVTQFGKPVTLSCSQTLNHNVMYWYQQKSSQAPKLLFHYYDKDFNNEADTPDNFQSRRPNTSFCFLDIRSPGLGDTAMYLCATSRDNSGTGGSGANVLTFGAGSRLTVL.

This rearrangement joins TRBV7-2 to TRBJ2-1; the match to TRBD1 covers 7 bases. CDR3 size: 14 residues. The trim removed 2 bases at V and 5 bases at J, leaving 3 bases unmatched. The V gene's germline CDR1 is SGHTA and CDR2 FQGNSA. DNA of the CDR3: TGTGCCAGCAGCTTACGACAGGGTAACAATGAGCAGTTCTTC. Protein sequence: CASSLRQGNNEQFF.

V and J are TRBV12-5 and TRBJ2-7; TRBD1 agrees at 9 bases. Germline assignment: CDR1 LGHNT and CDR2 FRNRAP. This CDR3 region has 19 residues. V lost 5 bases, J lost 3 bases, and 20 bases stayed unmatched. CDR3 in DNA: TGTGCTAGTGGTATGGACCCGGACCGGGACAGGGATTTTAGCTACGAGCAGTACTTC. Its translation is CASGMDPDRDRDFSYEQYF.

V usage is TRBV30 and J usage is TRBJ1-1; tentatively, D is TRBD1 (5 bases). V lost 4 bases and J 7 bases, leaving 16 bases between the germline ends. The length of the CDR3 is 13 residues. Germline CDR1 GTSNPN, CDR2 SVGIG (reference sequence). The CDR3 sequence: CAWKGKRYLEAFF. Written as DNA, the CDR3 is TGTGCCTGGAAGGGGAAGAGGTACCTTGAAGCTTTCTTT.

The chain has TRBV6-1 and TRBJ1-1; D remains unclear. This CDR3 has 15 residues. Germline assignment: CDR1 MNHNS and CDR2 SASEGT. Trimming pared 1 base from V and 4 bases from J, leaving 13 bases between. The CDR3 region has the DNA TGTGCCAGCAGTGAAGGTGGTGCAGGCTCCACTGAAGCTTTCTTT. It is translated as CASSEGGAGSTEAFF.

This clone was recorded only once. Other DNA sequences from this sample encode an identical CDR3 as well. This chain connects TRBV5-1 to TRBJ2-1; D may be TRBD1 (5 bases). Germline assignment: CDR1 SGHRS and CDR2 YFSETQ. Trimming took 0 bases from V and 6 from J, leaving 7 bases between them. The CDR3 runs to 13 residues. Written as DNA, the CDR3 is TGCGCCAGCAGCTTGGACCAGGGCAATGAGCAGTTCTTC. This gives the protein CASSLDQGNEQFF.

The V and J genes are TRBV27 and TRBJ2-7, with D hard to call. Germline V gene lookup returns CDR1 MNHEY and CDR2 SMNVEV (reference sequence). This CDR3 is 11 amino acids long. Trimming left V 5 bases short and J 3 bases short, with 5 bases between. In nucleotides, the CDR3 is TGTGCCAGCAGTCAAAACTACGAGCAGTACTTC. Translation gives CASSQNYEQYF.

The rearrangement joins TRBV5-1 to TRBJ2-3, with D possibly TRBD1 on 6 matching bases. This CDR3 is 14 amino acids long. Trimming pared 4 bases from V and 3 bases from J, leaving 12 bases between. Per germline, CDR1 SGHRS and CDR2 YFSETQ. This chain's CDR3 is CASSPDRATDTQYF. CDR3 in DNA: TGCGCCAGCAGCCCGGACAGAGCTACAGATACGCAGTATTTT.

This rearrangement joins TRBV6-5 to TRBJ1-2; D ambiguous. Germline V gives CDR1 MNHEY, CDR2 SVGAGI. The CDR3 loop spans 15 amino acids. V lost 3 bases to trimming and J lost 1 base, with 12 bases between them. CDR3 sequence (DNA): TGTGCCAGCAGTTATACCCCCGGGGATAACTATGGCTACACCTTC. Its translation is CASSYTPGDNYGYTF.

The chain links TRBV7-8 to TRBJ2-7; maybe TRBD1 (6 bases). This CDR3 has 15 residues. Germline CDR1 SGHVS, CDR2 FQNEAQ. V gave up 5 bases and J gave up 7 bases, with 21 bases separating them. This CDR3 reads CASSPPGHPRGEQYF. The CDR3 DNA reads as TGTGCCAGCAGCCCGCCGGGACATCCAAGGGGGGAGCAGTACTTC.

The chain uses TRBV5-4 and TRBJ2-1; D uncertain. The V gene's germline CDR1 is SGHNT and CDR2 YYREEE (reference sequence). Trimming left V 3 bases short and J 2 bases short, with 9 bases between. The CDR3 has 14 residues. CDR3 in amino acids: CASSSTVAYNEQFF. The CDR3 DNA follows: TGTGCCAGCAGCTCCACTGTTGCCTACAATGAGCAGTTCTTC.

V and J are TRBV10-1 and TRBJ1-1; D is uncertain. CDR1 WNHNN and CDR2 SYGVQD come from the germline V gene (reference sequence). V lost 5 bases to trimming and J lost 3 bases, with 10 bases between them. This CDR3 has 13 amino acids. The CDR3 DNA follows: TGCGCCAGCAGTAGCAGGTTGGACACTGAAGCTTTCTTT. Translation gives CASSSRLDTEAFF.

V gene TRBV19 combines with J gene TRBJ1-4; the match to TRBD1 covers 8 bases. Germline values: CDR1 LNHDA, CDR2 SQIVND (reference sequence). The V gene end was trimmed by 7 bases and the J gene end by 10 bases; junction bases not matched to a gene: 5. This CDR3 has 12 residues. CDR3 loop: CASTGGIGKLFF. In nucleotides, the CDR3 is TGTGCCAGTACAGGGGGCATCGGAAAACTGTTTTTT.

The V gene is TRBV3-1 (or the pseudogene TRBV3-2), the J gene TRBJ2-7; a weak D match, TRBD2 (5 bases). Trimming took off 2 bases at V and 0 bases at J, with 17 bases between the two ends. CDR1 and CDR2 (germline): LGHDT, YNNKEL (reference sequence). CDR3 size: 17 residues. The CDR3 coding sequence is TGTGCCAGCAGCCAATCAGATCGGGGAGTGTTCTCCTACGAGCAGTACTTC. It codes for CASSQSDRGVFSYEQYF.

This chain connects TRBV7-6 to TRBJ1-2; 7 nucleotides match TRBD1. The CDR3 is 17 amino acids. V was pared by 3 bases and J by 7 bases, with 17 bases of the junction left unmatched. The germline gives CDR1 SGHVS, CDR2 FNYEAQ. CDR3 sequence reads: CASSFSGRQGLPPGYTF. The CDR3 DNA reads TGTGCCAGCAGCTTCTCGGGGCGACAGGGTCTGCCTCCTGGCTACACCTTC.